These T cell receptor beta chains were read from a single sample in a study of response to subunit inactivated influenza vaccine. TCRdb itself ran the RT-PCR reads through MiXCR, one entry per CDR3 protein. Of hundreds of thousands of distinct CDR3 sequences listed, 20% to 25% were seen once; the top ten hold 10%. This sample comprised PBMCs from blood, obtained about 19 months after vaccination. The receptors stem from a man between 50 and 75 years old who received an inactivated influenza vaccine. Each CDR3 is given with its conserved first and last residue. Where a row states a size, it is once, few, many or the class of an expanded clone; other rows omit it.

CDR3aa | abundance | v_gene
CASSLDGLRLNEQFF | . | TRBV7-9
CASSLRGQSTDTQYF | . | TRBV27
CASSVAANYNEQFF | . | TRBV9
CASTGLGQSNYGYTF | once | TRBV5-6
CASSPVLAGNYNEQFF | . | TRBV11-2
CSVQLDNQPQHF | . | TRBV29-1
CASSQLGNTEAFF | many | TRBV3-1
CASSFLGTIYGYTF | . | TRBV28
CASSLDLLTDTDTQYF | few | TRBV28
CASSPRGLTSGSFYEQYF | few | TRBV3-1
CSVRGGNEQFF | . | TRBV29-1
CASTRGRSPLHF | many | TRBV12-3/TRBV12-4
CASSFDGTNGYTF | many | TRBV12-3/TRBV12-4
CASCLQGNTGELFF | . | TRBV19
CASSLPRDTSSYEQYF | few | TRBV11-2
CASSSNRGSPLHF | . | TRBV28
CASSLKGDRPYEQYF | few | TRBV28